The clone carrying this T cell receptor beta chain was picked up a small number of times. The V end was cut by 3 bases, the J end by 4 bases, with 9 bases between. Germline CDR1 SNHLY, CDR2 FYNNEI. The CDR3 is made up of 14 amino acids. This sample was included in a study of response to subunit inactivated influenza vaccine. Using its own MiXCR run on the RT-PCR reads, TCRdb lists one record per CDR3 protein. The data contain 590,000 or so distinct CDR3 sequences, 14% of them singletons. The chain couples TRBV2 to TRBJ2-2; a possible D gene is TRBD2 (6 bases). The clonotype was recovered from a man between 45 and 60 years old who received an inactivated influenza vaccine. Sequencing used PBMCs from blood, obtained around 15 days before vaccination. CDR3 nucleotide sequence: TGTGCCAGCAGTGAGGTCGGGGGCACCGGGGAGCTGTTTTTT. This sequence encodes CASSEVGGTGELFF.